This TCR beta chain stems from a study of T cells after yellow fever vaccination. Study results and caveats: Relatively few clonotypes were ones that appeared in both CD4 and CD8 compartments.

TCR cDNA was made by 5'RACE template switching, adding a universal primer site and UMIs. TCRdb re-analysed the 5' RACE reads in MiXCR, keeping a single row per CDR3 protein. The sample gives 450,000 to 650,000 distinct CDR3 sequences, roughly 22% of which show up once; about a sixth is in the top ten. Per the germline V gene, CDR1 is MNHEY and CDR2 is SVGEGT. The CDR3 consists of 14 residues. J gave up 0 bases and V 4 bases, and 2 bases lay outside the gene matches. Turning to this clonotype: Its antigen is not identified.

Sequenced here: PBMCs, sampled approximately 22 days after the first yellow fever vaccination. The clonotype comes from a man younger than 35 who received the YFV17D yellow fever vaccine. The chain uses TRBV6-2 or TRBV6-3 and TRBJ2-5; 7 bases are shared with TRBD2. CDR3 loop: CASSSGGDQETQYF. The CDR3 DNA reads as TGTGCCAGCAGTTCTGGGGGGGACCAAGAGACCCAGTACTTC.